The TCR beta chain described here comes from a study of blood T cell repertoires in COVID-19. Study details: From T cells, B-cell-depleted T cells, or PBMCs came the material, which was cDNA or gDNA.

V shed 3 bases and J 3 bases; nucleotides not matched to a gene: 7. The CDR3 has 16 amino acids. CDR1 and CDR2 from the germline V gene are KGHSH and LQKENI. Profiling relied on immunoSEQ multiplex PCR, and the TCRdb table lists in-frame clones only, not all of them. Of 130,000 to 150,000 clones listed, approximately 91% are singletons. This sequence was found in a man in his fifties or sixties with active or convalescent COVID-19. The chain has TRBV18 and TRBJ2-1; 8 nucleotides align to TRBD1. Sequenced input: peripheral blood. CDR3 protein: CASSPRGQAYYNEQFF. In DNA, the CDR3 is TGTGCCAGCTCACCCAGGGGACAGGCCTACTACAATGAGCAGTTCTTC. The whole variable domain, filled in from reference TRBV18 and TRBJ2-1, reads NAGVMQNPRHLVRRRGQEARLRCSPMKGHSHVYWYRQLPEEGLKFMVYLQKENIIDESGMPKERFSAEFPKEGPSILRIQQVVRGDSAAYFCASSPRGQAYYNEQFFGPGTRLTVL.